Below, 8 T cell receptor beta chains from the same sample are listed, as sequenced in a study of blood T cell repertoires in COVID-19. Profiled with immunoSEQ multiplex PCR; TCRdb holds only in-frame clones, not every one. In the table there are tens of thousands of clones, about four fifths of which are singletons. The material sequenced was peripheral blood. The source is a man between 65 and 85 years old with acute or convalescent COVID-19.

The chain recombines TRBV18 with TRBJ2-1, with a possible D match to TRBD2 (6 bases). CDR1 KGHSH and CDR2 LQKENI come from the germline V gene. V lost 2 bases, J lost 9 bases, and 11 bases lay in between. This CDR3 comprises 13 residues. The CDR3 loop is CASSPATRGEQFF. Here the CDR3 DNA reads TGTGCCAGCTCACCAGCGACTAGAGGTGAGCAGTTCTTC.

As DNA, the CDR3 is TGTGCCAGCAGTGTAACTAGCGGGGGAACCGGGGAGCTGTTTTTT. This codes for CASSVTSGGTGELFF. This chain links TRBV2 with TRBJ2-2; 11 nucleotides align to TRBD2. V shed 4 bases, J shed 5 bases, and the junction held 3 bases outside the gene matches. Germline assignment: CDR1 SNHLY and CDR2 FYNNEI. The CDR3 runs to 15 residues.

The chain recombines TRBV27 with TRBJ2-7; D is perhaps TRBD2 (6 bases). Trimming cost V 3 bases and J 5 bases, with 11 bases left between them. Germline CDR1 is MNHEY and CDR2 is SMNVEV (reference sequence). There are 13 residues in the CDR3. DNA of the CDR3: TGTGCCAGCAGTTTGCGGGGAAGGGACGAGCAGTACTTC. Residues: CASSLRGRDEQYF.

A note on this clone: This same CDR3 is encoded by further DNA sequences in the sample. The rearrangement links TRBV3-1 (or the pseudogene TRBV3-2) to TRBJ1-1, with 8 nucleotides matching TRBD1. CDR1 LGHDT and CDR2 YNNKEL come from the germline V gene (reference sequence). V lost 4 bases to trimming and J lost 4 bases; unmatched junction nucleotides: 2. The CDR3 extends over 13 amino acids. This chain's CDR3 is CASSRTGGTEAFF. DNA for the CDR3: TGTGCCAGCAGCCGAACAGGGGGCACTGAAGCTTTCTTT.

The genes are TRBV19 and TRBJ1-2, with 10 bases fitting TRBD1. The CDR3 sequence is 14 residues long. Trimming at V came to 6 bases and at J to 2 bases, leaving 3 bases not matched to a gene. Germline CDR1 reads LNHDA; CDR2 reads SQIVND (reference sequence). The CDR3 DNA follows: TGTGCCAGTAGCGTGGGACAGGGGAACTATGGCTACACCTTC. Protein: CASSVGQGNYGYTF.

The gene calls are TRBV14 and TRBJ1-1, with unresolved D. Germline V CDR1 and CDR2: SGHDN, FVKESK. V lost 3 bases and J lost 1, with 6 bases in between. The length of the CDR3 is 13 residues. The CDR3 nucleotides read TGTGCCAGCAGCCAGACAAGGAACACTGAAGCTTTCTTT. Amino acids: CASSQTRNTEAFF.

This sequence joins TRBV7-2 and TRBJ1-2; 10 bases are shared with TRBD1. Trimming cost V 2 bases and J 6 bases; bases outside gene matches: 6. CDR3 length equals 15 residues. Germline V CDR1 and CDR2: SGHTA, FQGNSA. CDR3 bases: TGTGCCAGCAGCTTAAGACAGGGGGCGAGGGATGGCTACACCTTC. It is translated as CASSLRQGARDGYTF.

This clone has just a few counts. V gene TRBV5-4 combines with J gene TRBJ2-7; D may be TRBD1 (5 bases). The CDR3 covers 13 residues. Between the trimmed V and J ends, which lost 2 bases and 3 bases, there was a span of 9 bases. Germline V gene data show CDR1 as SGHNT and CDR2 as YYREEE (reference sequence). For the CDR3, the DNA is TGTGCCAGCAGCTTTACTGACAGCTACGAGCAGTACTTC. Translation: CASSFTDSYEQYF.